Each of the 3 T cell receptor beta chains below was sequenced from the same sample in a study of identical twins. Each CDR3 protein is one row after TCRdb ran MiXCR on the 5' RACE reads. The profile shows about 450,000 distinct CDR3 sequences, under 20% of them singletons. The specimen was naive T cells sorted from blood. These receptors originate from a man aged 45-65 years in good health.

Only a few counts were recorded for this clonotype. The genes are TRBV12-3 or TRBV12-4 and TRBJ2-5; TRBD2 matches at 9 bases. The ends lost 2 bases at V and 3 bases at J; junction bases unmatched: 10. The CDR3 extends over 17 amino acids. CDR3 sequence (DNA): TGTGCCAGCAGTTTATTTAAGGCGGGGGGGCCGGAAGAGACCCAGTACTTC. Translation gives CASSLFKAGGPEETQYF.

This sequence joins TRBV29-1 and TRBJ2-1, with TRBD2 matching over 7 bases. V dropped 4 bases and J dropped 5; count of bases not matched to a gene: 5. Germline-derived CDR1 and CDR2 are SQVTM and ANQGSEA. The CDR3 is 13 residues long. CDR3 sequence reads: CSVVSSGHNEQFF. The CDR3 DNA reads as TGCAGCGTTGTGAGTAGCGGGCACAATGAGCAGTTCTTC.

This clonotype was observed once. The CDR3 nucleotides read TGTGCCAGCACAATCGGGTACTATTCACCCCTCCACTTT. It translates to CASTIGYYSPLHF. The rearrangement links TRBV27 to TRBJ1-6; D remains unclear. The ends were cut back, 7 bases at V and 8 bases at J, with 12 bases in the middle. The CDR3 has 13 amino acids. Per the germline V gene, CDR1 is MNHEY and CDR2 is SMNVEV (reference sequence).